The rows below give T cell receptor beta chains drawn from one sample of a study of blood T cell repertoires in COVID-19. TCRdb keeps only in-frame clones here, not all; method: immunoSEQ multiplex PCR. The sample lists under 300,000 clones, about 79% occurring once. Material: peripheral blood. These receptors originate from a woman older than 75 with acute or convalescent COVID-19. CDR3s include the opening cysteine and the closing phenylalanine or tryptophan. A D gene is named only where the DNA matches it firmly. Clone size is not always given. Where it is, it says once, few, many or a class for expanded clones.

d_call	j_call	v_call	clone_size	cdr3_aa	cdr3_nt
TRBD2	TRBJ2-4	TRBV3-1/TRBV3-2	.	CASSQILAGQAKNIQYF	TGTGCCAGCAGCCAGATCCTAGCGGGCCAAGCCAAAAACATTCAGTACTTC
.	TRBJ2-3	TRBV7-2	.	CASSLKGGGFTDTQYF	TGTGCCAGCAGCTTGAAAGGGGGTGGGTTCACAGATACGCAGTATTTT
.	TRBJ2-1	TRBV28	.	CASSPLKRASSSYNEQFF	TGTGCCAGCAGCCCCCTAAAGCGGGCCTCGAGCTCCTACAATGAGCAGTTCTTC
TRBD1	TRBJ1-6	TRBV28	.	CASSLTGGTASPLHF	TGTGCCAGCAGTTTAACAGGGGGAACTGCTTCACCCCTCCACTTT
TRBD1	TRBJ1-1	TRBV5-4	.	CASSWRQGNTEAFF	TGTGCCAGCAGCTGGAGACAGGGTAACACTGAAGCTTTCTTT
.	TRBJ1-1	TRBV18	.	CASSLGVNTEAFF	TGTGCCAGCTCACTAGGGGTGAACACTGAAGCTTTCTTT
TRBD1	TRBJ1-6	TRBV18	few	CASSPRQGGFESPLHF	TGTGCCAGCTCACCACGTCAAGGGGGCTTTGAATCACCCCTCCACTTT
.	TRBJ1-2	TRBV30	few	CAWSTRRQTYGYTF	TGTGCCTGGAGCACCCGGAGGCAGACCTATGGCTACACCTTC
.	TRBJ1-6	TRBV6-5	.	CASIRGESSPLHF	TGTGCCAGCATCAGGGGAGAGAGTTCACCCCTCCACTTT
TRBD2	TRBJ2-3	TRBV11-2	.	CASSFQRGAVTDTQYF	TGTGCCAGCAGCTTCCAGCGGGGGGCCGTCACAGATACGCAGTATTTT
TRBD1	TRBJ1-6	TRBV9	.	CASSRTGDNSPLHF	TGTGCCAGCAGTCGGACAGGGGACAATTCACCCCTCCACTTT
TRBD1	TRBJ2-7	TRBV6-5	.	CASSTRGQGHYEQYF	TGTGCCAGCAGCACCCGAGGACAGGGTCATTACGAGCAGTACTTC
.	TRBJ2-1	TRBV7-3	.	CASSLGQVSSYNEQFF	TGTGCCAGCAGCTTAGGTCAGGTTAGCTCCTACAATGAGCAGTTCTTC
TRBD1	TRBJ2-7	TRBV25-1	.	CASARTGGGYEQYF	TGTGCCAGCGCACGGACAGGGGGCGGCTACGAGCAGTACTTC
TRBD1	TRBJ1-2	TRBV7-2	few	CASSPSETGWYGYTF	TGTGCCAGCAGCCCAAGCGAGACAGGGTGGTATGGCTACACCTTC
.	TRBJ1-1	TRBV2	.	CASSGQLMNTEAFF	TGTGCCAGCAGTGGACAACTCATGAACACTGAAGCTTTCTTT
.	TRBJ1-4	TRBV27	once	CASSFGGPGREKLFF	TGTGCCAGCAGTTTCGGGGGTCCAGGACGGGAAAAACTGTTTTTT
TRBD2	TRBJ2-1	TRBV24-1	.	CATSDPPRPGGRSFSYNEQFF	TGTGCCACCAGTGACCCCCCCCGTCCGGGGGGGCGTTCCTTCTCCTACAATGAGCAGTTCTTC
TRBD2	TRBJ2-2	TRBV3-1/TRBV3-2	.	CASSPGLAGAGELFF	TGTGCCAGCAGCCCCGGACTAGCGGGGGCCGGGGAGCTGTTTTTT
.	TRBJ2-1	TRBV6-5	few	CASTGSYNEQFF	TGTGCCAGCACAGGGTCCTACAATGAGCAGTTCTTC
.	TRBJ2-5	TRBV15	.	CATSRGQGQETQYF	TGTGCCACCAGCAGAGGCCAGGGGCAAGAGACCCAGTACTTC
.	TRBJ1-4	TRBV3-1/TRBV3-2	.	CASSQGRTGEKLFF	TGTGCCAGCAGCCAGGGGAGGACGGGTGAAAAACTGTTTTTT
.	TRBJ1-5	TRBV5-6	.	CASSRSPKGENSNQPQHF	TGTGCCAGCAGCCGCAGCCCAAAGGGGGAGAATAGCAATCAGCCCCAGCATTTT
TRBD2	TRBJ2-2	TRBV6-2/TRBV6-3	.	CASSYSSVSGVGELFF	TGTGCCAGCAGTTACTCGAGTGTTAGCGGGGTCGGGGAGCTGTTTTTT
.	TRBJ1-6	TRBV28	.	CASSSLRQTNSPLHF	TGTGCCAGCAGCTCCTTACGACAGACTAATTCACCCCTCCACTTT
TRBD1	TRBJ2-2	TRBV19	.	CASSVQGAKTGELFF	TGTGCCAGTAGTGTCCAGGGGGCTAAGACCGGGGAGCTGTTTTTT
TRBD2	TRBJ2-5	TRBV27	.	CASRPSGGEGTQYF	TGTGCCAGCCGTCCTAGCGGGGGGGAAGGGACCCAGTACTTC
TRBD1	TRBJ1-2	TRBV10-3	.	CAISGMDRPNYGYTF	TGTGCCATCAGTGGTATGGACAGGCCTAACTATGGCTACACCTTC
TRBD1	TRBJ1-6	TRBV2	.	CASSDRSKGANSPLHF	TGTGCCAGCAGTGACAGGTCGAAGGGGGCTAATTCACCCCTCCACTTT
.	TRBJ2-5	TRBV13	.	CASSLLAQETQYF	TGTGCCAGCAGCTTACTAGCCCAAGAGACCCAGTACTTC
.	TRBJ1-6	TRBV16	.	CASSQSVAGLNSPLHF	TGTGCCAGCAGCCAATCGGTGGCAGGGCTAAATTCACCCCTCCACTTT
TRBD1	TRBJ1-5	TRBV29-1	.	CSVLTGTGGRQPQHF	TGCAGCGTCCTAACCGGGACAGGGGGACGTCAGCCCCAGCATTTT
TRBD1	TRBJ2-2	TRBV7-2	once	CASSFAGTANTGELFF	TGTGCCAGCAGCTTCGCCGGGACAGCGAACACCGGGGAGCTGTTTTTT
TRBD2	TRBJ2-3	TRBV10-3	.	CAISESGASGGDTQYF	TGTGCCATCAGTGAGTCGGGGGCTAGCGGGGGAGATACGCAGTATTTT
TRBD2	TRBJ2-5	TRBV18	once	CASSPTPSGNPYQETQYF	TGTGCCAGCTCACCTACCCCTAGCGGGAACCCGTACCAAGAGACCCAGTACTTC
TRBD1	TRBJ1-2	TRBV30	.	CAWSRDRPYGYTF	TGTGCCTGGAGCCGGGACAGGCCTTATGGCTACACCTTC
.	TRBJ1-2	TRBV27	.	CASSGTGLPGYTF	TGTGCCAGCAGCGGAACAGGTCTCCCGGGCTACACCTTC
TRBD1	TRBJ1-2	TRBV28	few	CASRKDRGAYGYTF	TGTGCCAGCAGAAAAGACAGGGGGGCCTATGGCTACACCTTC
TRBD1	TRBJ1-2	TRBV27	.	CASSAGQALRPYGYTF	TGTGCCAGCAGTGCCGGACAGGCCCTTCGACCCTATGGCTACACCTTC
.	TRBJ2-2	TRBV27	.	CASSLIRDSGELFF	TGTGCCAGCAGTTTAATCAGGGACTCCGGGGAGCTGTTTTTT
.	TRBJ1-6	TRBV7-2	.	CASSPRDFEGSPLHF	TGTGCCAGCAGCCCGCGGGACTTCGAGGGTTCACCCCTCCACTTT
.	TRBJ1-6	TRBV3-1/TRBV3-2	.	CASSYQDSANSPLHF	TGTGCCAGCAGCTACCAGGACAGCGCTAATTCACCCCTCCACTTT
.	TRBJ2-3	TRBV18	.	CASSRTGTDTQYF	TGTGCCAGCTCACGGACTGGCACAGATACGCAGTATTTT
TRBD2	TRBJ2-2	TRBV15	.	CATSRERWGGVGELFF	TGTGCCACCAGCAGAGAGAGGTGGGGGGGAGTCGGGGAGCTGTTTTTT
.	TRBJ2-1	TRBV18	.	CASSPGVDSYNEQFF	TGTGCCAGCTCACCAGGAGTCGACTCCTACAATGAGCAGTTCTTC
TRBD2	TRBJ2-1	TRBV14	.	CASSSRLAGVYNEQFF	TGTGCCAGCAGCTCACGACTAGCGGGGGTATACAATGAGCAGTTCTTC
.	TRBJ1-4	TRBV19	.	CASSIVGSFNEKLFF	TGTGCCAGTAGTATCGTGGGCAGCTTTAATGAAAAACTGTTTTTT
.	TRBJ2-1	TRBV7-9	once	CASSLSPAGTEQFF	TGTGCCAGCAGCTTAAGTCCAGCGGGTACTGAGCAGTTCTTC
.	TRBJ2-7	TRBV6-1	.	CASSDRGRYEQYF	TGTGCCAGCAGTGACAGGGGAAGGTACGAGCAGTACTTC
.	TRBJ1-1	TRBV7-2	.	CASSLGGGRWDGTEAFF	TGTGCCAGCAGCTTAGGAGGGGGTCGGTGGGACGGAACTGAAGCTTTCTTT
.	TRBJ1-5	TRBV20-1	.	CSAENQPQHF	TGCAGTGCTGAGAATCAGCCCCAGCATTTT
TRBD1	TRBJ2-7	TRBV5-4	.	CASSNRQGATYEQYF	TGTGCCAGCAGCAACCGACAGGGGGCAACCTACGAGCAGTACTTC
TRBD1	TRBJ2-4	TRBV28	.	CASSSPGTGGDIQYF	TGTGCCAGCAGTTCCCCCGGGACAGGGGGGGACATTCAGTACTTC
.	TRBJ2-3	TRBV7-9	.	CASSQGVGQYF	TGTGCCAGCAGCCAGGGTGTGGGGCAGTATTTT
.	TRBJ2-7	TRBV5-8	.	CASSGTGGFNEQYF	TGTGCCAGCAGCGGGACGGGGGGCTTCAACGAGCAGTACTTC